These 28 T cell receptor beta chains share one sample of origin, sequenced in a study of blood T cell repertoires in COVID-19 (dated by TCRdb to the early 2020s). The method behind the library was the immunoSEQ multiplex PCR assay. Held by TCRdb, this immuneACCESS table contains in-frame sequences only and omits some clones. Under half of the omission traces to an unresolved V gene where checked; the cause of the rest is unknown. This sample is represented by roughly 330,000 clones; 88% of them were singletons. The ten top clones hold 4% of the sample. The specimen sequenced was peripheral blood. The receptors stem from a woman in her 50s with active or convalescent COVID-19.

This clone was detected a few times. This sequence joins TRBV13 and TRBJ1-6; weak D call: TRBD1 (6 bases). The CDR3 length is 13 residues. Trimming removed 7 bases at V and 7 bases at J, with 11 bases between. From germline, CDR1 is PRHDT and CDR2 FYEKMQ (reference sequence). The CDR3 bases are TGTGCCAGCACAGATAGGGGGAATTCACCCCTCCACTTT. Protein product: CASTDRGNSPLHF.

The chain uses TRBV18 and TRBJ2-7; TRBD1 might be the D (6 bases). Trimming stripped 5 bases from V and 1 base from J, with 12 bases between. The CDR3 extends over 14 amino acids. Germline V gene sequence: CDR1 KGHSH, CDR2 LQKENI. CDR3 nucleotide sequence: TGTGCCAGCTCATCCCGACAGGTTTCCTACGAGCAGTACTTC. Its translation is CASSSRQVSYEQYF.

The chain combines TRBV3-1 (or the pseudogene TRBV3-2) with TRBJ2-5; a weak D match, TRBD2 (7 bases). The CDR3 length is 16 residues. V was cut by 1 base and J by 0 bases, with 12 bases left in between. Germline values: CDR1 LGHDT, CDR2 YNNKEL (reference sequence). The CDR3 DNA follows: TGTGCCAGCAGCCAAGCCGGCGGGGGCTACCAAGAGACCCAGTACTTC. Its translation is CASSQAGGGYQETQYF.

The chain carries TRBV15 and TRBJ2-7; 7 positions agree with TRBD2. The ends lost 2 bases at V and 0 bases at J; junction bases unmatched: 7. Germline loops: CDR1 LNHNV, CDR2 YYDKDF (reference sequence). The CDR3 extends over 16 amino acids. The CDR3 sequence is CATSRTGGSSSYEQYF. As DNA, the CDR3 is TGTGCCACCAGCAGAACCGGGGGGTCCAGCTCCTACGAGCAGTACTTC.

The chain is built from TRBV5-1 and TRBJ2-5, with 10 nucleotides matching TRBD1. The germline gives CDR1 SGHRS, CDR2 YFSETQ. V shed 0 bases and J 4 bases; nucleotides not matched to a gene: 0. This CDR3 contains 14 residues. Here the CDR3 DNA reads TGCGCCAGCAGCTTGGGGGACAGGGGAGAGACCCAGTACTTC. Translating it yields CASSLGDRGETQYF.

This rearrangement joins TRBV18 to TRBJ1-1, with D possibly being TRBD1 (6 bases). This CDR3 is built from 14 residues. CDR1 is KGHSH and CDR2 is LQKENI in the germline V gene. Trimming removed 4 bases at V and 6 bases at J, with 15 bases between. The CDR3 loop reads CASSRDRKDSEAFF. CDR3 in DNA: TGTGCCAGCTCACGTGACAGGAAGGACTCTGAAGCTTTCTTT.

The chain links TRBV5-4 to TRBJ2-2, with a tentative D call TRBD1 (6 bases). V was shortened by 4 bases and J by 1 base, with 17 bases between the two germline ends. The CDR3 has 17 amino acids. Per the germline V gene, CDR1 is SGHNT and CDR2 is YYREEE (reference sequence). The CDR3 DNA is TGTGCCAGCAGCCCTAATACTGGACAGAGGAACACCGGGGAGCTGTTTTTT. Translating it yields CASSPNTGQRNTGELFF.

The chain recombines TRBV9 with TRBJ2-2; TRBD2 is a possible D gene (6 bases). Looked up from germline, CDR1 is SGDLS and CDR2 is YYNGEE. Trimming shortened V by 0 bases and J by 3 bases, and 12 bases separated the two germline ends. This CDR3 has 16 amino acids. The CDR3: CASSVDGRIYTGELFF. CDR3 bases: TGTGCCAGCAGCGTAGATGGGAGGATTTACACCGGGGAGCTGTTTTTT.

This clone was counted between two and nine times. The J gene is TRBJ1-6, the V gene TRBV9; a possible D gene is TRBD1 (5 bases). The CDR3 sequence is 14 residues long. CDR1 is SGDLS, CDR2 YYNGEE, per germline. V lost 0 bases, J lost 7 bases, and 8 bases lay in between. CDR3: CASSVGGVNSPLHF. The CDR3 DNA reads as TGTGCCAGCAGCGTAGGGGGGGTAAATTCACCCCTCCACTTT.

The chain couples TRBV30 to TRBJ1-3; D is unclear. This CDR3 spans 12 amino acids. V gave up 8 bases and J gave up 0 bases, with 8 bases separating them. Germline values: CDR1 GTSNPN, CDR2 SVGIG (reference sequence). The CDR3 loop is CAGLSSGNTIYF. In nucleotides, the CDR3 is TGTGCCGGTCTAAGCTCTGGAAACACCATATATTTT.

The chain joins TRBV5-4 to TRBJ2-1; TRBD1 aligns across 9 bases. V shed 3 bases and J 6 bases; nucleotides not matched to a gene: 10. The CDR3 covers 16 residues. Germline V CDR1 and CDR2: SGHNT, YYREEE (reference sequence). The CDR3 protein is CASSSRRDRVGNEQFF. In DNA, the CDR3 is TGTGCCAGCAGCTCTCGAAGGGACAGGGTTGGCAATGAGCAGTTCTTC.

The chain joins TRBV28 to TRBJ2-5; perhaps TRBD1 as D (5 bases). Trimming shortened V by 1 base and J by 5 bases, and 17 bases separated the two germline ends. Germline-derived CDR1 and CDR2 are MDHEN and SYDVKM. The CDR3 is 16 amino acids. The CDR3 here is CASSLSTTVTWETQYF. The CDR3 nucleotides read TGTGCCAGCAGTTTATCCACGACAGTAACGTGGGAGACCCAGTACTTC. Supplemented by reference TRBV28 and TRBJ2-5, the full variable domain reads DVKVTQSSRYLVKRTGEKVFLECVQDMDHENMFWYRQDPGLGLRLIYFSYDVKMKEKGDIPEGYSVSREKKERFSLILESASTNQTSMYLCASSLSTTVTWETQYFGPGTRLLVL.

Remarks on this clone: This same CDR3 is encoded by further DNA sequences in the sample. The gene calls are TRBV27 and TRBJ1-2; D unclear. Trimming stripped 0 bases from V and 2 bases from J, with 7 bases between. The length of the CDR3 is 14 residues. Looked up from germline, CDR1 is MNHEY and CDR2 is SMNVEV (reference sequence). In DNA form, the CDR3 reads TGTGCCAGCAGTTTATCAGGCGGGAACTATGGCTACACCTTC. Amino acid sequence: CASSLSGGNYGYTF.

The rearrangement joins TRBV10-3 to TRBJ1-1; a possible D gene is TRBD1 (5 bases). Trimming shortened V by 7 bases and J by 1 base, and 16 bases separated the two germline ends. Per germline, CDR1 ENHRY and CDR2 SYGVKD. The CDR3 extends over 15 amino acids. CDR3 protein: CAINNVDRENTEAFF. DNA of the CDR3: TGTGCCATCAATAACGTTGACAGAGAGAACACTGAAGCTTTCTTT.

This chain links TRBV30 with TRBJ2-7; 8 bases align to TRBD1. V dropped 4 bases and J dropped 3; count of bases not matched to a gene: 8. Germline V gene sequence: CDR1 GTSNPN, CDR2 SVGIG (reference sequence). CDR3 length: 14 amino acids. CDR3 DNA sequence: TGTGCCTGGAATTTTGGACAGGGCCTCTACGAGCAGTACTTC. The encoded protein is CAWNFGQGLYEQYF.

This chain joins TRBV14 and TRBJ2-2; no firm D call. This CDR3 comprises 14 residues. The V gene lost 2 bases and the J gene lost 2 bases, with 6 bases spanning the gap. CDR1 is SGHDN, CDR2 FVKESK, per germline. As DNA, the CDR3 is TGTGCCAGCAGCCAATTCACAAACACCGGGGAGCTGTTTTTT. It specifies CASSQFTNTGELFF.

The chain employs TRBV2 and TRBJ2-3; TRBD1 aligns across 10 bases. The CDR3 consists of 14 residues. The ends lost 6 bases at V and 5 bases at J; junction bases unmatched: 5. CDR1 and CDR2 (germline): SNHLY, FYNNEI. In DNA, the CDR3 is TGTGCCAGCAGCCGGGACAGGGGTGGAGATACGCAGTATTTT. Translation: CASSRDRGGDTQYF.

This rearrangement joins TRBV19 to TRBJ2-7; D is perhaps TRBD2 (6 bases). The CDR3 runs to 15 residues. Germline V gives CDR1 LNHDA, CDR2 SQIVND (reference sequence). V dropped 1 base and J dropped 5 bases, with 15 bases sitting between them. CDR3 protein: CASSIGGGVGNEQYF. In DNA, the CDR3 is TGTGCCAGTAGTATAGGTGGCGGGGTCGGAAACGAGCAGTACTTC.

The chain uses TRBV18 and TRBJ2-1, with D tentatively TRBD1 (6 bases). Per the germline V gene, CDR1 is KGHSH and CDR2 is LQKENI. The CDR3 length is 16 residues. The V gene lost 5 bases and the J gene lost 3 bases, with 17 bases spanning the gap. The CDR3 loop is CASSNPGQRGYNEQFF. CDR3 in DNA: TGTGCCAGCTCAAATCCGGGACAAAGGGGCTACAATGAGCAGTTCTTC.

The gene calls are TRBV30 and TRBJ2-7; the match to TRBD1 covers 7 bases. Germline V gene sequence: CDR1 GTSNPN, CDR2 SVGIG (reference sequence). Trimming removed 5 bases from V and 5 bases from J; junction bases left unmatched: 3. This CDR3 comprises 11 residues. CDR3: CAWADRDEQYF. In nucleotides, the CDR3 is TGTGCCTGGGCTGACAGGGACGAGCAGTACTTC. The complete variable domain, with remaining parts taken from reference TRBV30 and TRBJ2-7, reads SQTIHQWPATLVQPVGSPLSLECTVEGTSNPNLYWYRQAAGRGLQLLFYSVGIGQISSEVPQNLSASRPQDRQFILSSKKLLLSDSGFYLCAWADRDEQYFGPGTRLTVT.

V and J are TRBV7-2 and TRBJ2-5; 8 bases are a match to TRBD2. V trimming: 5 bases; J trimming: 1 base; junction bases outside the gene matches: 6. The CDR3 runs 15 residues. Per germline, CDR1 SGHTA and CDR2 FQGNSA. The CDR3 DNA reads TGTGCCAGCAGCACAGGGACTAGAAGCCAAGAGACCCAGTACTTC. Amino acid sequence: CASSTGTRSQETQYF.

This clone has only a few counts. The rearrangement links TRBV7-2 to TRBJ2-7, with 8 bases lining up with TRBD2. The CDR3 runs to 15 residues. Unmatched junction bases numbered 4, after V lost 3 bases and J lost 0 bases. CDR1 SGHTA and CDR2 FQGNSA come from the germline V gene. In DNA form, the CDR3 reads TGTGCCAGCAGCTTTAGCGGGGAGAGCTCCTACGAGCAGTACTTC. This encodes CASSFSGESSYEQYF.

The chain joins TRBV7-9 to TRBJ2-6; TRBD1 aligns across 9 bases. This CDR3 contains 17 residues. Germline loops: CDR1 SEHNR, CDR2 FQNEAQ (reference sequence). V shed 2 bases and J 3 bases; nucleotides not matched to a gene: 5. CDR3 loop: CASSLIQGALGANVLTF. CDR3 DNA sequence: TGTGCCAGCAGCTTAATACAGGGGGCGCTTGGGGCCAACGTCCTGACTTTC.

The chain couples TRBV29-1 to TRBJ1-2; TRBD1 is a possible D gene (6 bases). Deletions cut 4 bases from V and 1 base from J, with 13 bases between. CDR1 is SQVTM, CDR2 ANQGSEA, per germline. The CDR3 sequence is 14 residues long. The CDR3 DNA reads TGCAGCGTTGGGGACACAGACTTTAACTATGGCTACACCTTC. Amino acid sequence: CSVGDTDFNYGYTF.

J is TRBJ2-1 and V is TRBV28; 16 positions agree with TRBD2. The CDR3 consists of 21 residues. Trimming at V came to 5 bases and at J to 3 bases, leaving 16 bases not matched to a gene. Germline CDR1 reads MDHEN; CDR2 reads SYDVKM. CDR3 nucleotide sequence: TGTGCCAGCAGTCCAATAACAGGGGGACTAGCGGGAGGGAGGGTCTACAATGAGCAGTTCTTC. Protein sequence: CASSPITGGLAGGRVYNEQFF.

V usage is TRBV6-5 and J usage is TRBJ1-2; TRBD1 agrees at 9 bases. The CDR3 extends over 14 amino acids. Germline V gene lookup returns CDR1 MNHEY and CDR2 SVGAGI. Trimming removed 8 bases from V and 8 bases from J; junction bases left unmatched: 12. CDR3 bases: TGTGCCAGCGGGGATACAGGGGGCATAAGAGGCTACACCTTC. It codes for CASGDTGGIRGYTF.

This chain uses TRBV18 with TRBJ2-7, with D possibly matching TRBD2 (5 bases). V gave up 2 bases and J gave up 6 bases, with 14 bases separating them. Germline CDR1 reads KGHSH; CDR2 reads LQKENI. The CDR3 contains 14 residues. This CDR3 reads CASSPGLVGGEQYF. CDR3 coding DNA: TGTGCCAGCTCACCAGGTCTAGTAGGAGGCGAGCAGTACTTC.

This rearrangement joins TRBV6-2 or TRBV6-3 to TRBJ2-7; 10 nucleotides match TRBD2. The CDR3 is 15 amino acids. The trim removed 2 bases at V and 2 bases at J, leaving 3 bases unmatched. The germline gives CDR1 MNHEY, CDR2 SVGEGT. This CDR3 is CASSYVSGGTYEQYF. CDR3 sequence (DNA): TGTGCCAGCAGTTACGTTAGCGGGGGGACCTACGAGCAGTACTTC.